Following are 18 T cell receptor beta chains from one sample sequenced in a study of blood T cells in healthy people across ages. A second 7 to 11 cycle PCR used barcoded and J-beta primers. MiXCR was run by TCRdb on the 5' RACE reads, yielding one entry per CDR3 protein. This sample has about 1,500,000 distinct CDR3 sequences, with roughly 40% found just once. Sequenced: blood. The origin of the receptors is a woman between 18 and 30 years old in good health.

The J gene is TRBJ2-1, the V gene TRBV6-1; the match to TRBD2 covers 11 bases. Germline V gene data show CDR1 as MNHNS and CDR2 as SASEGT. After removal of 1 base from V and 10 bases from J, the junction contained 15 bases not matched to a gene. This CDR3 comprises 18 residues. The CDR3 reads CASSEVVAGGPQSLEQFF. CDR3 DNA: TGTGCCAGCAGTGAAGTGGTAGCGGGAGGGCCACAATCGCTGGAGCAGTTCTTC.

V gene TRBV7-2 combines with J gene TRBJ2-7; 7 positions agree with TRBD1. Trimming removed 5 bases from V and 7 bases from J; junction bases left unmatched: 11. Germline assignment: CDR1 SGHTA and CDR2 FQGNSA. The CDR3 contains 14 residues. CDR3 sequence (DNA): TGTGCCAGCAGCACGGGACAGTTATACAATGAGCAGTACTTC. This codes for CASSTGQLYNEQYF. Combining the CDR3 with reference TRBV7-2 and TRBJ2-7 gives the whole variable domain GAGVSQSPSNKVTEKGKDVELRCDPISGHTALYWYRQSLGQGLEFLIYFQGNSAPDKSGLPSDRFSAERTGGSVSTLTIQRTQQEDSAVYLCASSTGQLYNEQYFGPGTRLTVT.

The gene calls are TRBV27 and TRBJ1-2; 9 bases are a match to TRBD1. Germline V gene sequence: CDR1 MNHEY, CDR2 SMNVEV (reference sequence). Trimming removed 5 bases from V and 4 bases from J; junction bases left unmatched: 8. The CDR3 consists of 15 residues. DNA for the CDR3: TGTGCCAGCAGTGAACAGGGGGCAGGGACCTATGGCTACACCTTC. Protein sequence: CASSEQGAGTYGYTF.

This rearrangement joins TRBV7-6 to TRBJ2-1; 10 bases map to TRBD2. The CDR3 runs to 16 residues. V was pared by 1 base and J by 5 bases, with 5 bases of the junction left unmatched. The V gene's germline CDR1 is SGHVS and CDR2 FNYEAQ. CDR3 sequence (DNA): TGTGCCAGCAGCTTAGAACTAGCGGGAAACGACAATGAGCAGTTCTTC. Residues: CASSLELAGNDNEQFF.

With respect to this clonotype: The junction differs from germline at one of its ends, possibly a read error. This sequence joins TRBV11-2 and TRBJ2-6; D gene unclear. The CDR3 is made up of 15 amino acids. CDR1 is SGHAT and CDR2 is FQNNGV in the germline V gene. The CDR3 protein is CASSSQVSGVNVLTF. Written as DNA, the CDR3 is TGTGCCAGCAGCTCCCAGGTATCTGGGGTCAACGTCCTGACTTTC.

V gene TRBV3-1 combines with J gene TRBJ2-7; 7 nucleotides match TRBD2. The CDR3 spans 15 residues. V lost 6 bases and J lost 7; bases outside the gene matches: 15. CDR1 is LGHDT, CDR2 YNNKEL, per germline (reference sequence). Here the CDR3 DNA reads TGTGCCAGCAGTCGGGCGGGGGTAGACTACAATGAGCAGTACTTC. Protein product: CASSRAGVDYNEQYF.

V usage is TRBV6-1 and J usage is TRBJ2-5, with 7 bases aligning to TRBD1. The end of the DNA fits TRBJ2-7 better, so the J call may be wrong. This CDR3 has 13 residues. Per germline, CDR1 MNHNS and CDR2 SASEGT. The CDR3 sequence: CASRRQGLNEQYF. Written as DNA, the CDR3 is TGTGCCAGCAGGCGACAGGGCTTAAACGAGCAGTACTTC.

This clonotype showed up just a few times. CDR3 loop: CASSVAAGNEQFF. CDR3 DNA: TGTGCCAGCAGCGTAGCAGCTGGTAATGAGCAGTTCTTC. The J gene is TRBJ2-1, the V gene TRBV9, with D unclear. V lost 0 bases and J 7 bases, leaving 8 bases between the germline ends. Germline loops: CDR1 SGDLS, CDR2 YYNGEE. The CDR3 contains 13 residues.

This clonotype has only a few counts. This chain links TRBV4-1 with TRBJ2-3, with D possibly TRBD2 on 5 matching bases. The length of the CDR3 is 15 residues. Per germline, CDR1 MGHRA and CDR2 YSYEKL. Trimming cost V 0 bases and J 2 bases, with 9 bases left between them. CDR3 region: CASSQDGLATDTQYF. The DNA for the CDR3 is TGCGCCAGCAGCCAAGATGGGCTAGCCACAGATACGCAGTATTTT.

The chain links TRBV6-6 to TRBJ1-3; the D is unclear. The CDR3 consists of 15 residues. Trimming pared 0 bases from V and 2 bases from J, leaving 8 bases between. Per germline, CDR1 MNHNY and CDR2 SVGAGI (reference sequence). CDR3 sequence: CASSYSQTPGNTIYF. CDR3 DNA sequence: TGTGCCAGCAGTTACTCGCAGACCCCTGGAAACACCATATATTTT.

This clonotype was seen ten or more times. The gene calls are TRBV27 and TRBJ2-7, with D possibly TRBD1 on 6 matching bases. The V and J ends lost 4 bases and 0 bases respectively, with 7 bases between them. CDR1 is MNHEY, CDR2 SMNVEV, per germline (reference sequence). The CDR3 contains 13 residues. CDR3: CASSSRGSYEQYF. The CDR3 nucleotides read TGTGCCAGCAGTTCCAGGGGCTCCTACGAGCAGTACTTC.

A word on this clonotype: The germline gene is not matched at one end of the junction; a read error may be the cause. The V call is TRBV12-5, the J call TRBJ2-1; TRBD1 aligns across 8 bases. Germline CDR1 LGHNT, CDR2 FRNRAP. CDR3 size: 15 residues. The CDR3 loop is CASGSTGQVDNEQFF. The DNA for the CDR3 is TGTGCTAGTGGATCTACGGGACAGGTAGACAACGAGCAGTTCTTC.

This clonotype occurred a few times. This chain joins TRBV7-9 and TRBJ2-7; possible D gene TRBD1, 7 bases. This CDR3 is 14 amino acids long. Looked up from germline, CDR1 is SEHNR and CDR2 is FQNEAQ (reference sequence). The ends were cut back, 6 bases at V and 6 bases at J, with 18 bases in the middle. As DNA, the CDR3 is TGTGCCAGCAGACCGGGTTCCCAGGGGGGCGAGCAGTACTTC. Its protein product is CASRPGSQGGEQYF.

This chain connects TRBV6-5 to TRBJ1-5; no clear D gene. V dropped 5 bases and J dropped 14 bases, with 19 bases sitting between them. This CDR3 region has 13 residues. Germline CDR1 MNHEY, CDR2 SVGAGI. CDR3 loop: CASSTLAGGPEHF. The CDR3 region has the DNA TGTGCCAGCAGTACACTAGCGGGAGGCCCCGAGCATTTT.

This clonotype was counted between two and nine times. This chain uses TRBV9 with TRBJ2-7, with 7 bases identical to TRBD2. The germline CDR1 and CDR2 sequences are SGDLS and YYNGEE. With 5 bases clipped from V and 3 bases from J, the junction kept 8 bases outside the gene matches. The CDR3 loop spans 14 amino acids. The CDR3 reads CASSVGGAGYEQYF. Here the CDR3 DNA reads TGTGCCAGCAGTGTGGGAGGGGCCGGCTACGAGCAGTACTTC.

The chain combines TRBV15 with TRBJ2-1; 12 nucleotides agree with TRBD2. This CDR3 has 16 residues. Germline CDR1 and CDR2: LNHNV and YYDKDF (reference sequence). The J segment lost 2 bases and the V segment lost 3 bases, leaving 2 bases of the junction unmatched. The CDR3 nucleotides are TGTGCCACCAGCAGGACTAGCGGGAGTACCTACAATGAGCAGTTCTTC. It translates to CATSRTSGSTYNEQFF.

V gene TRBV29-1 combines with J gene TRBJ2-3, with TRBD1 identical over 7 bases. Germline assignment: CDR1 SQVTM and CDR2 ANQGSEA. This CDR3 is built from 13 residues. Trimming at V came to 6 bases and at J to 2 bases, leaving 5 bases not matched to a gene. The CDR3 protein is CSVKGQYTDTQYF. CDR3 in DNA: TGCAGCGTAAAGGGACAGTACACAGATACGCAGTATTTT.

The rearrangement uses TRBV6-5 and TRBJ1-1, with D uncertain. CDR1 and CDR2 from the germline V gene are MNHEY and SVGAGI. The V end was cut by 2 bases, the J end by 6 bases, with 10 bases between. The length of the CDR3 is 13 residues. CDR3 residues: CASSYLRQPEAFF. Here the CDR3 DNA reads TGTGCCAGCAGTTACCTCCGGCAGCCTGAAGCTTTCTTT.